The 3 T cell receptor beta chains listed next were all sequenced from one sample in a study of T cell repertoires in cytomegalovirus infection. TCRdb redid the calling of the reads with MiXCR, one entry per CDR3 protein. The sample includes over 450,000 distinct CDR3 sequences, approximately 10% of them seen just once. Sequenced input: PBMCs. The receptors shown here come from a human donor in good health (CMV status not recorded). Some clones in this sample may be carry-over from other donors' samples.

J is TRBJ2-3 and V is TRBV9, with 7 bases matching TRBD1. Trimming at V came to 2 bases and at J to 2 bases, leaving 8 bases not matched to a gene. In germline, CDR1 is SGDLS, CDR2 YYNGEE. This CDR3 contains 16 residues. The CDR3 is CASSVGRGPITDTQYF. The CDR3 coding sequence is TGTGCCAGCAGCGTGGGAAGGGGGCCTATCACAGATACGCAGTATTTT.

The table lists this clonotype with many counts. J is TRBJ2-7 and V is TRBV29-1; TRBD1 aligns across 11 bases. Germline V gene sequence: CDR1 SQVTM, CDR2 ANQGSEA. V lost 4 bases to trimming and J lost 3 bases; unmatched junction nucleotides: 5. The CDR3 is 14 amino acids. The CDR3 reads CSVGPGTGGYEQYF. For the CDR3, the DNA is TGCAGCGTTGGGCCCGGGACAGGGGGCTACGAGCAGTACTTC.

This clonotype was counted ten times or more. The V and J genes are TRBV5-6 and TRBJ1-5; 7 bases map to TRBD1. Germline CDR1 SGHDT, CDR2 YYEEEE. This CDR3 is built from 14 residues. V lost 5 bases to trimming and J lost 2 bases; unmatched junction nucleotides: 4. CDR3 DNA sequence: TGTGCCAGCAGTTTTGGGACAGGCAATCAGCCCCAGCATTTT. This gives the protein CASSFGTGNQPQHF.